The entry that follows covers one T cell receptor (beta chain) sequence. This specimen belongs to a study of OX40 agonist ivuxolimab in advanced cancers. On the study more broadly: Checkpoint inhibitors had been given previously to 35% to 50% of patients.

Excluded were patients having autoimmune disease history or systemic immunosuppression. Clones were sequenced by immunoSEQ multiplex PCR, and TCRdb holds only the in-frame ones, with some missing. The sample includes over 55,000 clones, approximately 90% of them seen just once. J was trimmed by 2 bases and V by 2 bases; bases with no gene match: 3. This CDR3 contains 16 residues. From germline, CDR1 is LGHNA and CDR2 YNFKEQ. This TCR was sampled from an adult with an advanced solid tumor such as melanoma, head and neck, liver or kidney cancer. This chain links TRBV4-2 with TRBJ2-3; TRBD1 aligns across 11 bases. The sequencing used CD4+ or CD8+ T cells sorted from blood, collected in a trial of the OX40 agonist ivuxolimab. CDR3: CASSQRTGGSTDTQYF. CDR3 DNA sequence: TGTGCCAGCAGCCAACGGACAGGGGGCTCCACAGATACGCAGTATTTT.